Reported below is one TCR beta chain. Its matching antigen is unknown. The sample is drawn from a study of cytomegalovirus exposure and HLA in healthy donors. The ends were cut back, 6 bases at V and 0 bases at J, with 8 bases in the middle. The CDR3 runs 13 residues. CDR1 and CDR2 (germline): MDHEN, SYDVKM. 13 Jbeta primers and 60 Vbeta primers were used for the PCR. Under the authors' procedure: As a later analysis found, there were tens of millions of unique TCR beta chains, of which roughly 11 million were shared. Sequencing was performed with immunoSEQ multiplex PCR; in TCRdb, only in-frame clones are kept and a portion is missing. D and trimming were read from the DNA, whereas the V and J calls and clone size are those reported in that table. Seen here are 150,000 or so clones, about three quarters observed once, and the top ten hold roughly 4%. Points from the study as a whole: Cytomegalovirus-associated TCR beta chains were listed, numbering some 150. It was likely that a cluster of highly shared sequence variants was a sequencing artifact. Later analysis associated a missense DCLRE1C variant with TCR beta V- and J-gene trimming.

The sequence came from a woman aged 40 to 50 in good health and CMV-seronegative. The sequenced material came from PBMCs. The chain recombines TRBV28 with TRBJ1-1; D remains ambiguous. The CDR3 nucleotides read TGTGCCAGCAGGGAAGACTTGAACACTGAAGCTTTCTTT. Translation: CASREDLNTEAFF.